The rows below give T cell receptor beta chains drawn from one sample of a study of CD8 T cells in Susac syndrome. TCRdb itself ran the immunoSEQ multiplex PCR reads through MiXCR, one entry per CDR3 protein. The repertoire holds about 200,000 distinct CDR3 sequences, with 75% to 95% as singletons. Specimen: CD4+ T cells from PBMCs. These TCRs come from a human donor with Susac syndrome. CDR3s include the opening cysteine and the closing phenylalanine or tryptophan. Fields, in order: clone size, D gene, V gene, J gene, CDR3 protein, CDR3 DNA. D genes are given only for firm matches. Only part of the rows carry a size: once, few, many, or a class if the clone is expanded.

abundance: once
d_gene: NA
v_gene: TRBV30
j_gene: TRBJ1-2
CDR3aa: CACNQGIGGYTF
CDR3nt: TGTGCCTGCAACCAGGGGATCGGTGGCTACACCTTC

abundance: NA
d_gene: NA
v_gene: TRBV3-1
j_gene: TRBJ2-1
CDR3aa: CASSQNFQEQFF
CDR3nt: TGTGCCAGCAGCCAAAACTTCCAGGAGCAGTTCTTC

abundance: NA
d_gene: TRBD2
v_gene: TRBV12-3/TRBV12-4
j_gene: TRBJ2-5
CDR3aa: CASTPLAGGETQYF
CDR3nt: TGTGCCAGCACCCCGCTAGCGGGAGGGGAGACCCAGTACTTC

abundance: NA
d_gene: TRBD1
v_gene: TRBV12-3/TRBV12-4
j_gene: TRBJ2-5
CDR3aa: CASTASTGGVSQTQYF
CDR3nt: TGTGCCAGCACCGCCTCGACAGGGGGCGTCTCACAGACCCAGTACTTC

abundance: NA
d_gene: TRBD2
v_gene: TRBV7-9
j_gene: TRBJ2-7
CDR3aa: CASSFQSSGTYEQYF
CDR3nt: TGTGCCAGCAGCTTCCAATCTAGCGGCACCTACGAGCAGTACTTC

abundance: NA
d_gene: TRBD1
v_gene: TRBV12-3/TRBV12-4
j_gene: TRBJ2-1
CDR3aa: CASRRDRTSYNEQFF
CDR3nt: TGTGCCAGCAGACGGGACAGGACCTCCTACAATGAGCAGTTCTTC

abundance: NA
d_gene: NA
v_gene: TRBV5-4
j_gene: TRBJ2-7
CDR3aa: CASSLLAWNEQYF
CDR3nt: TGTGCCAGCAGCTTGCTGGCCTGGAACGAGCAGTACTTC

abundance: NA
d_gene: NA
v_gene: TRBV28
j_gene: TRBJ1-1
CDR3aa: CASSLVPGRGTEAFF
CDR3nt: TGTGCCAGCAGTTTAGTCCCAGGGAGGGGGACTGAAGCTTTCTTT

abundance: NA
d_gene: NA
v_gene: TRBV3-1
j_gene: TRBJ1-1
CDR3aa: CASSQEGRGTEAFF
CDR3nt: TGTGCCAGCAGCCAAGAGGGCAGGGGAACTGAAGCTTTCTTT

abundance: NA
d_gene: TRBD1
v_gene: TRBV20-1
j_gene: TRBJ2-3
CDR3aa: CSAFPGQGDALTDTQYF
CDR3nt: TGCAGTGCTTTTCCGGGACAGGGGGACGCCTTGACAGATACGCAGTATTTT

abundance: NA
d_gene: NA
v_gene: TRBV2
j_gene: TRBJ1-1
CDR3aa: CASSGRADTEAFF
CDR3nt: TGTGCCAGCAGTGGTAGGGCGGACACTGAAGCTTTCTTT

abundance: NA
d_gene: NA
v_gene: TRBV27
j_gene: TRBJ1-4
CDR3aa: CASTQKPGTGKLFF
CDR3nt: TGTGCCAGCACCCAAAAACCGGGGACGGGGAAACTGTTTTTT

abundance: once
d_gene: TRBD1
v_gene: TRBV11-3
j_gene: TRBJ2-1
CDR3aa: CASSLMTGNNEQFF
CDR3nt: TGTGCCAGCAGCTTAATGACAGGGAACAATGAGCAGTTCTTC

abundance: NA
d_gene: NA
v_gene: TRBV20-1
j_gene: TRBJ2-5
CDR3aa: CSARDSRETQYF
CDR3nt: TGCAGTGCTAGGGACAGCCGAGAGACCCAGTACTTC

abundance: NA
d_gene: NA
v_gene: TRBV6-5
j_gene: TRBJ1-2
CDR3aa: CASSTEGFYGYTF
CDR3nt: TGTGCCAGCAGCACGGAGGGTTTCTATGGCTACACCTTC

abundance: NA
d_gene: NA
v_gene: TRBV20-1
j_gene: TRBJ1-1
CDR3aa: CSARVPDGNTEAFF
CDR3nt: TGCAGTGCTAGGGTCCCCGACGGGAACACTGAAGCTTTCTTT

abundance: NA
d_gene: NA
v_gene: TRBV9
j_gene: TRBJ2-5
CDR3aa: CASSVGPWDQETQYF
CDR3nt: TGTGCCAGCAGCGTAGGCCCTTGGGACCAAGAGACCCAGTACTTC

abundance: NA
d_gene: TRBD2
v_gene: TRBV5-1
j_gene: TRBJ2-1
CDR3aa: CASSLVGLASRLGYNEQFF
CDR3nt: TGCGCCAGCAGCTTGGTAGGACTAGCGAGTCGTTTGGGCTACAATGAGCAGTTCTTC

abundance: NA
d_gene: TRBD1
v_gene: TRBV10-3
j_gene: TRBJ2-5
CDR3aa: CAIRSGTAEETQYF
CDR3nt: TGTGCCATCAGGTCCGGGACAGCCGAAGAGACCCAGTACTTC

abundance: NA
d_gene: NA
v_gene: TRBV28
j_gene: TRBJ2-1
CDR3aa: CASSFYSGTYNEQFF
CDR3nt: TGTGCCAGCAGTTTTTATAGCGGCACCTACAATGAGCAGTTCTTC

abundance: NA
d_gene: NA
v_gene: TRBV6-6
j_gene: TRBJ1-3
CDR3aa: CASKTSSGNTIYF
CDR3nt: TGTGCCAGCAAAACGAGCTCTGGAAACACCATATATTTT

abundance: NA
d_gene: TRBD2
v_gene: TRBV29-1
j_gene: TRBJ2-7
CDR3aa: CSVHGTSGDYEQYF
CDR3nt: TGCAGCGTTCACGGGACTAGCGGGGACTACGAGCAGTACTTC

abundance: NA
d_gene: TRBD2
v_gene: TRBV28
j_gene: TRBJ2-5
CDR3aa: CASWRWSSGSQETQYF
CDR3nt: TGTGCCAGCTGGCGGTGGTCTAGCGGCTCCCAAGAGACCCAGTACTTC

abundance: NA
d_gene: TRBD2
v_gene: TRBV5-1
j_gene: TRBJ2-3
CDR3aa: CASSAQTAGADTQYF
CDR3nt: TGCGCCAGCAGCGCCCAGACCGCGGGAGCAGATACGCAGTATTTT

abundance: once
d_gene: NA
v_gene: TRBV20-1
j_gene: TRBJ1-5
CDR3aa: CSAGRLGQPQHF
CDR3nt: TGCAGTGCTGGACGTCTGGGTCAGCCCCAGCATTTT

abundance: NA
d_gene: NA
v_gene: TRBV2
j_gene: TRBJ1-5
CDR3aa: CASSNQGFGQPQHF
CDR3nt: TGTGCCAGCAGTAACCAGGGGTTCGGTCAGCCCCAGCATTTT

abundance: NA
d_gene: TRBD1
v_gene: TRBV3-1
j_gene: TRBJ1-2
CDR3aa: CASSRDRGTGGYTF
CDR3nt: TGTGCCAGCAGCAGGGACAGGGGAACGGGAGGCTACACCTTC

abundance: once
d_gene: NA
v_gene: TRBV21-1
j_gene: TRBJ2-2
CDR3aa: CASSTPGLEGFSNTGELFF
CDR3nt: TGTGCCAGCAGCACCCCGGGACTAGAGGGTTTTTCGAACACCGGGGAGCTGTTTTTT

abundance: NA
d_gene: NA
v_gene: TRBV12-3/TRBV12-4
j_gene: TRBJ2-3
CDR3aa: CASSFSGGRSDTQYF
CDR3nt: TGTGCCAGCAGTTTTTCGGGGGGCCGGTCAGATACGCAGTATTTT

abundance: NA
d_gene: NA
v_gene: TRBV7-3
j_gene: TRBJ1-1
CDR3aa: CASSPQGGQNTEAFF
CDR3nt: TGTGCCAGCAGCCCTCAGGGAGGGCAGAACACTGAAGCTTTCTTT

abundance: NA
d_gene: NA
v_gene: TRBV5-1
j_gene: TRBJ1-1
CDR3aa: CASTPSGTANTEAFF
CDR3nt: TGCGCCAGCACACCGTCCGGGACGGCCAACACTGAAGCTTTCTTT

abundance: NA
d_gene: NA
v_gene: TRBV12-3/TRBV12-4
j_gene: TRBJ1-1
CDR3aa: CASSLFATEAFF
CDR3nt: TGTGCCAGCAGCCTATTTGCGACTGAAGCTTTCTTT

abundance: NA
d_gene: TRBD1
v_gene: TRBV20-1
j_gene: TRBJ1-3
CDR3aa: CSAREARGYYSGNTIYF
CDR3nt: TGCAGTGCTAGAGAAGCCAGGGGGTACTACTCTGGAAACACCATATATTTT

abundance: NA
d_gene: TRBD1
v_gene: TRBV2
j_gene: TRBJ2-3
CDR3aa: CASSPFRTGRTDTQYF
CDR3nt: TGTGCCAGCAGTCCTTTCCGGACAGGGAGGACAGATACGCAGTATTTT